This T cell receptor (beta chain) was sequenced in a study of T cells in Graves' hyperthyroidism and ophthalmopathy. RNA transcripts served as the template for amplifying TCR beta CDR3 regions. First-round RT-PCR with HTBI primers amplified the TCR CDR3 region. TCRdb fed the multiplex PCR reads into MiXCR, producing one record per CDR3 protein. The sample shows roughly 700,000 distinct CDR3 sequences, under 45% of them seen only once. Germline CDR1 and CDR2: SEHNR and FQNEAQ (reference sequence). The CDR3 is 12 residues long. Deletions cut 10 bases from V and 3 bases from J, with 10 bases between. Ten or more counts support this clonotype.

Sequencing input: blood. The chain combines TRBV7-9 with TRBJ1-3; tentative D call: TRBD1 (5 bases). This sequence originates from a middle-aged woman with Graves' hyperthyroidism. CDR3 sequence: CANEDSGNTIYF. CDR3 bases: TGTGCCAATGAAGACAGTGGAAACACCATATATTTT.